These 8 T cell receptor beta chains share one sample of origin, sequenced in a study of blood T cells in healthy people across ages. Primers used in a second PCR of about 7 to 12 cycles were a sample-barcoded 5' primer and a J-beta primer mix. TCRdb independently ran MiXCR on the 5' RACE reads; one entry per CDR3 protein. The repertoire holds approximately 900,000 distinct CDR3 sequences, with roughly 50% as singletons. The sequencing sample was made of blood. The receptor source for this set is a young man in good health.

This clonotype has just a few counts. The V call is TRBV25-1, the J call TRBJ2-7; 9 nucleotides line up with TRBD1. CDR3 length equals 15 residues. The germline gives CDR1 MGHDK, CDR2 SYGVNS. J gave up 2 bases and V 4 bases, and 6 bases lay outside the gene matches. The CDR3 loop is CASSAPGTGTYEQYF. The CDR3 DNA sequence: TGTGCCAGCAGTGCACCCGGGACAGGGACCTACGAGCAGTACTTC.

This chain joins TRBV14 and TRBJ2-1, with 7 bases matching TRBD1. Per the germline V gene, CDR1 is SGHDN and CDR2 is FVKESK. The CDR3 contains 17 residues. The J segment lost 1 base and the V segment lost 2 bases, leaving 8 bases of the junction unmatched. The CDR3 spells CASSQLRGQISYNEQFF. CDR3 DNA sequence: TGTGCCAGCAGCCAATTACGGGGACAGATTTCCTACAATGAGCAGTTCTTC.

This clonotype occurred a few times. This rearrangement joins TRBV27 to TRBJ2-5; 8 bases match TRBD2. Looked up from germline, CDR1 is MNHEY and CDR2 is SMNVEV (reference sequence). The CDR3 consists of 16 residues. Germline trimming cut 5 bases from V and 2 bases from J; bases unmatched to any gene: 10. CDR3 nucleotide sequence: TGTGCCAGCAGTCTCCTCCTGGCGGGGGGACAAGAGACCCAGTACTTC. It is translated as CASSLLLAGGQETQYF.

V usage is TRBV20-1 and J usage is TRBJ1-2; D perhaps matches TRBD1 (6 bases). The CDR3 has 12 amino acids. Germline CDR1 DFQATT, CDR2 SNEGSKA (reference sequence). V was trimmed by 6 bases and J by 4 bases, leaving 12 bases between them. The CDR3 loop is CSARGGLYGYTF. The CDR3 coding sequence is TGCAGTGCCAGGGGCGGACTCTATGGCTACACCTTC.

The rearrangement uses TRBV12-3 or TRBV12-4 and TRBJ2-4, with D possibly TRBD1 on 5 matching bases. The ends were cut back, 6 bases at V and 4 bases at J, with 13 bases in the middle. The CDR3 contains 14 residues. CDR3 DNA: TGTGCCAGCAGACCCATAGGGGAAAAAAACATTCAGTACTTC. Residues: CASRPIGEKNIQYF.

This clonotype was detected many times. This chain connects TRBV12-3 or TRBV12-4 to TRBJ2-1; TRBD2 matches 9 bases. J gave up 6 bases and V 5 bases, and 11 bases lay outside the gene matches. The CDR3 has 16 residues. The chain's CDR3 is CASSDPGSGGSNEQFF. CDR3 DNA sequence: TGTGCCAGCAGTGATCCTGGTAGCGGGGGAAGCAATGAGCAGTTCTTC.

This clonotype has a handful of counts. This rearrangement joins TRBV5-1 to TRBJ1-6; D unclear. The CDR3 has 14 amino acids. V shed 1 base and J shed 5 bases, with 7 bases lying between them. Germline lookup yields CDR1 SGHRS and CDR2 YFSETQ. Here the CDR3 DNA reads TGCGCCAGCAGCTTGACACCCAATAATTCACCCCTCCACTTT. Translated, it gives CASSLTPNNSPLHF.

The CDR3 region is CASTLYQGQAGHEQYF. CDR3 DNA: TGTGCCAGCACGTTATACCAAGGACAGGCGGGCCACGAGCAGTACTTC. The V call is TRBV7-2, the J call TRBJ2-5; 7 bases are shared with TRBD1. Matching the DNA end better, TRBJ2-7 makes the J call doubtful. CDR1 and CDR2 from the germline V gene are SGHTA and FQGNSA. The CDR3 consists of 16 residues.